One and the same sample provided the 19 T cell receptor beta chains below, sequenced in a study of T cell responses to AZD1222 COVID-19 vaccine. The assay was immunoSEQ multiplex PCR, and TCRdb's table has in-frame clones only and misses some. Altogether 120,000 or so clones are present, around 80% being singletons, with the ten largest covering 4% to 5%. The source material was peripheral blood, sampled on day 0 of AZD1222 vaccination. These receptors originate from an adult in good health.

The chain combines TRBV28 with TRBJ2-7, with D hard to call. Between the trimmed V and J ends, which lost 2 bases and 6 bases, there was a span of 11 bases. CDR1 MDHEN and CDR2 SYDVKM come from the germline V gene. The CDR3 covers 13 residues. The CDR3 loop reads CASSLPLPGEQYF. The DNA for the CDR3 is TGTGCCAGCAGTTTACCCCTACCGGGCGAGCAGTACTTC.

In nucleotides, the CDR3 is TGTGCCAGCAGCTTTAGCATCCTGGACAGACACTACGAGCAGTACTTC. Protein product: CASSFSILDRHYEQYF. The chain has TRBV7-9 and TRBJ2-7; D perhaps matches TRBD1 (6 bases). The CDR3 runs 16 residues. CDR1 is SEHNR, CDR2 FQNEAQ, per germline (reference sequence). V lost 3 bases, J lost 3 bases, and 18 bases lay in between.

The chain links TRBV4-1 to TRBJ2-6, with D possibly matching TRBD1 (6 bases). The CDR3 spans 16 residues. Looked up from germline, CDR1 is MGHRA and CDR2 is YSYEKL. With 3 bases removed from V and 1 base from J, the gap between germline ends came to 10 bases. The CDR3 is CASSQTRGSGANVLTF. DNA for the CDR3: TGCGCCAGCAGCCAGACCAGGGGTTCTGGGGCCAACGTCCTGACTTTC.

The V call is TRBV4-1, the J call TRBJ2-1, with D perhaps TRBD2 (6 bases). Germline loops: CDR1 MGHRA, CDR2 YSYEKL. Trimming shortened V by 3 bases and J by 10 bases, and 19 bases separated the two germline ends. CDR3 length equals 15 residues. The CDR3 here is CASSHRQSGFIEQFF. As DNA, the CDR3 is TGCGCCAGCAGCCATCGACAAAGCGGGTTCATCGAGCAGTTCTTC.

This clone was recorded a few times. This rearrangement joins TRBV10-3 to TRBJ2-7, with TRBD1 identical over 10 bases. The junction had 14 bases not matched to a gene; V was cut back by 2 bases and J by 7 bases. Germline CDR1 is ENHRY and CDR2 is SYGVKD. This CDR3 spans 17 amino acids. CDR3: CAISEPYGDRGGWEQYF. The CDR3, as DNA: TGTGCCATCAGTGAGCCTTACGGGGACAGGGGTGGATGGGAGCAGTACTTC.

The chain joins TRBV3-1 (or the pseudogene TRBV3-2) to TRBJ1-5; possible D gene TRBD1, 5 bases. V lost 4 bases and J lost 4, with 14 bases in between. The CDR3 contains 15 residues. Germline CDR1 is LGHDT and CDR2 is YNNKEL (reference sequence). CDR3 DNA sequence: TGTGCCAGCAGCCGGGGCGGGGGGGAGAATCAGCCCCAGCATTTT. Encoded protein: CASSRGGGENQPQHF.

The V and J genes are TRBV5-1 and TRBJ1-3, with 7 bases aligning to TRBD1. Trimming took 0 bases from V and 5 from J; bases not matched to a gene: 5. Germline V gene lookup returns CDR1 SGHRS and CDR2 YFSETQ. The CDR3 is 15 amino acids. CDR3 nucleotide sequence: TGCGCCAGCAGCTTGGGGGACAGCACCAGAAACACCATATATTTT. Protein product: CASSLGDSTRNTIYF.

The rearrangement links TRBV2 to TRBJ2-7; 7 positions agree with TRBD1. The germline V gene has CDR1 SNHLY and CDR2 FYNNEI. The CDR3 length is 14 residues. Trimming cost V 7 bases and J 6 bases; bases outside gene matches: 12. DNA for the CDR3: TGTGCCAGCAATCTACAGGGGAACGCCTTCGAGCAGTACTTC. It codes for CASNLQGNAFEQYF.

CDR3 DNA sequence: TGTGCCAGCAGCGTCCGGGACGGGACCTACGAGCAGTACTTC. Translated: CASSVRDGTYEQYF. This rearrangement joins TRBV9 to TRBJ2-7, with D possibly called TRBD1 or TRBD2 (5 bases each). The CDR3 is 14 residues long. V lost 2 bases and J lost 2, with 11 bases in between. The germline V gene encodes CDR1 SGDLS and CDR2 YYNGEE.

The chain links TRBV9 to TRBJ1-2; the D gene is possibly TRBD1 (6 bases). The CDR3 sequence is 14 residues long. The V gene's germline CDR1 is SGDLS and CDR2 YYNGEE. V lost 3 bases and J lost 0, with 9 bases in between. CDR3: CASSGAGANYGYTF. In DNA form, the CDR3 reads TGTGCCAGCAGCGGGGCAGGGGCTAACTATGGCTACACCTTC.

This rearrangement joins TRBV11-2 to TRBJ2-1; 7 bases match TRBD1. Germline CDR1 is SGHAT and CDR2 is FQNNGV. This CDR3 has 13 amino acids. Unmatched junction bases numbered 6, after V lost 5 bases and J lost 8 bases. For the CDR3, the DNA is TGTGCCAGCAGCCTTTTAGGGGGCCATGAGCAGTTCTTC. Its translation: CASSLLGGHEQFF.

This rearrangement joins TRBV4-3 to TRBJ1-2; D possibly corresponds to TRBD1 (5 bases). Germline loops: CDR1 LGHNA, CDR2 YSLEER. CDR3 length: 15 residues. The germline V and J ends were trimmed by 1 base and 4 bases, with 13 bases remaining between them. The CDR3: CASSQVGALPYGYTF. The CDR3 DNA reads as TGCGCCAGCAGCCAAGTCGGGGCGTTACCCTATGGCTACACCTTC.

The chain links TRBV9 to TRBJ1-2; D is undetermined. The germline V gene has CDR1 SGDLS and CDR2 YYNGEE. Deletions cut 4 bases from V and 0 bases from J, with 10 bases between. This CDR3 is built from 14 residues. The chain's CDR3 is CASSPRVTNYGYTF. CDR3 bases: TGTGCCAGCAGCCCCCGAGTCACTAACTATGGCTACACCTTC.

Concerning this clone: Other DNA sequences from this sample encode an identical CDR3 as well. The rearrangement uses TRBV7-9 and TRBJ2-7; D is ambiguous. Germline V gene lookup returns CDR1 SEHNR and CDR2 FQNEAQ (reference sequence). The CDR3 covers 11 residues. The germline V and J ends were trimmed by 4 bases and 3 bases, with 4 bases remaining between them. In DNA, the CDR3 is TGTGCCAGCAGCTCCCACTACGAGCAGTACTTC. Residues: CASSSHYEQYF.

V usage is TRBV21-1 and J usage is TRBJ1-2; TRBD1, as called in the table, went unchecked against the DNA. TRBV21-1 is annotated as a pseudogene. This CDR3 contains 16 residues. The DNA of the CDR3 is TGTGCCAGCAGCGGCCGGGACAGGGGGTTTCCCTATGGCTACACCTTC. It yields the protein CASSGRDRGFPYGYTF.

The chain is built from TRBV6-6 and TRBJ2-7; D remains unclear. The V gene lost 2 bases and the J gene lost 2 bases, with 7 bases spanning the gap. The germline CDR1 and CDR2 sequences are MNHNY and SVGAGI (reference sequence). This CDR3 region has 13 residues. CDR3 amino acids: CASSYRATYEQYF. Written as DNA, the CDR3 is TGTGCCAGCAGTTACAGGGCAACCTACGAGCAGTACTTC.

This clone has just one count. The chain employs TRBV6-5 and TRBJ1-3, with TRBD1 as a possible D gene (5 bases). CDR1 is MNHEY, CDR2 SVGAGI, per germline. The V end was cut by 7 bases, the J end by 2 bases, with 6 bases between. The CDR3 totals 12 residues. The CDR3 DNA reads TGTGCCAGCAAGGGGCCTGGAAACACCATATATTTT. Its translation: CASKGPGNTIYF.

Here the CDR3 DNA reads TGTGCCAGCTCACCAACAGGGGACTATGGCTACACCTTC. As protein: CASSPTGDYGYTF. This chain joins TRBV18 and TRBJ1-2, with 7 positions matching TRBD1. This CDR3 comprises 13 residues. From germline, CDR1 is KGHSH and CDR2 LQKENI. V gave up 2 bases and J gave up 3 bases; unmatched junction bases: 0.

The chain links TRBV7-8 to TRBJ2-7, with 9 positions matching TRBD2. The V and J ends lost 7 bases and 5 bases, in that order; junction bases with no gene match: 12. The CDR3 has 15 amino acids. Germline lookup yields CDR1 SGHVS and CDR2 FQNEAQ. The CDR3 coding sequence is TGTGCCAGCACCGACCGGGGTTTAGCGGGGGACGAGCAGTACTTC. Residues: CASTDRGLAGDEQYF.